These 8 T cell receptor beta chains share one sample of origin, sequenced in a study of T cells in Graves' hyperthyroidism and ophthalmopathy. The investigators amplified TCR beta CDR3 regions from RNA transcripts. RT-PCR in the first round (using the HTBI primer set) targeted the TCR CDR3. One entry per CDR3 protein, called by TCRdb with MiXCR from the multiplex PCR reads. The table records about 540,000 distinct CDR3 sequences, approximately 44% of them present only once. Sequencing was done on a sample of peripheral blood or thyroid tissue (not recorded which). The receptor set was obtained from a woman younger than 30 with Graves' hyperthyroidism.

This chain connects TRBV7-3 to TRBJ2-7; a possible D gene is TRBD1 (6 bases). Per the germline V gene, CDR1 is SGHTA and CDR2 is FQGTGA. The CDR3 covers 15 residues. V lost 4 bases to trimming and J lost 5 bases, with 18 bases between them. The CDR3 coding sequence is TGTGCCAGCAGCTCGCCCTACAGGGCTACAAACGAGCAGTACTTC. Translated, it gives CASSSPYRATNEQYF. Filled out from reference TRBV7-3 and TRBJ2-7, the complete variable domain reads GAGVSQTPSNKVTEKGKYVELRCDPISGHTALYWYRQSLGQGPEFLIYFQGTGAADDSGLPNDRFFAVRPEGSVSTLKIQRTERGDSAVYLCASSSPYRATNEQYFGPGTRLTVT.

This clonotype was recorded many times. The DNA of the CDR3 is TGTGCCAGCAGCCCGACGGATCGGGTTGCTGATGGCTACACCTTC. It specifies CASSPTDRVADGYTF. This chain connects TRBV7-8 to TRBJ1-2; no definite D call. Trimming left V 5 bases short and J 6 bases short, with 19 bases between. CDR1 SGHVS and CDR2 FQNEAQ come from the germline V gene. This CDR3 is built from 15 residues.

The gene calls are TRBV2 and TRBJ1-2, with 9 bases identical to TRBD1. Germline V lookup: CDR1 SNHLY, CDR2 FYNNEI. The trim removed 5 bases at V and 8 bases at J, leaving 9 bases unmatched. This CDR3 contains 14 residues. The CDR3 DNA follows: TGTGCCAGCAGTTTAGCCAGGACAGGGGACGGCTACACCTTC. This codes for CASSLARTGDGYTF.

Ten or more counts support this clonotype. The J gene is TRBJ2-5, the V gene TRBV7-9; D is possibly TRBD1 or TRBD2 (5 bases each). Germline assignment: CDR1 SEHNR and CDR2 FQNEAQ (reference sequence). The CDR3 is 16 amino acids. V was pared by 2 bases and J by 2 bases, with 15 bases between. The CDR3 sequence: CASSLTPGTGQETQYF. The CDR3, as DNA: TGTGCCAGCAGCTTAACGCCAGGGACGGGGCAAGAGACCCAGTACTTC.

V gene TRBV11-1 combines with J gene TRBJ1-3; no clear D gene. V lost 6 bases and J 0 bases, leaving 9 bases between the germline ends. CDR3 length: 14 amino acids. Germline assignment: CDR1 SGHAT and CDR2 FQDESV (reference sequence). The CDR3 nucleotides read TGTGCCAGCAGTAGTTTTAGCTCTGGAAACACCATATATTTT. Translated: CASSSFSSGNTIYF. Looking up the rest from reference TRBV11-1 and TRBJ1-3 gives the full variable domain: EAEVAQSPRYKITEKSQAVAFWCDPISGHATLYWYRQILGQGPELLVQFQDESVVDDSQLPKDRFSAERLKGVDSTLKIQPAELGDSAMYLCASSSFSSGNTIYFGEGSWLTVV.

This clonotype was seen only a few times. The V and J genes are TRBV25-1 and TRBJ2-2; 7 bases line up with TRBD1. Germline V gives CDR1 MGHDK, CDR2 SYGVNS. The CDR3 covers 12 residues. V dropped 6 bases and J dropped 5; count of bases not matched to a gene: 0. The CDR3 region has the DNA TGTGCCAGCAGACAGGGGACCGGGGAGCTGTTTTTT. Protein sequence: CASRQGTGELFF.

This rearrangement joins TRBV19 to TRBJ1-2; 8 bases line up with TRBD1. The germline gives CDR1 LNHDA, CDR2 SQIVND (reference sequence). The V segment lost 5 bases and the J segment 3 bases; nucleotides outside the gene matches: 8. The CDR3 length is 15 residues. CDR3 nucleotides: TGTGCCAGTAGTTTAAACAGGGGGACTTACTATGGCTACACCTTC. Residues: CASSLNRGTYYGYTF.

Only a few counts were recorded for this clonotype. This rearrangement joins TRBV2 to TRBJ1-1, with D perhaps matching TRBD1 (6 bases). Looked up from germline, CDR1 is SNHLY and CDR2 is FYNNEI. V gave up 4 bases and J gave up 11 bases, with 17 bases separating them. This CDR3 has 13 amino acids. CDR3: CASSGRGPWSAFF. CDR3 DNA sequence: TGTGCCAGCAGTGGGCGGGGGCCTTGGTCGGCTTTCTTT.